Listed below are T cell receptor beta chains from one sample, sequenced in a study of immune cell composition in non-small cell lung cancer. The data were produced by immunoSEQ multiplex PCR, yet TCRdb's version contains in-frame clones alone and is incomplete. Of some 15,000 clones in the sample, roughly 80% were seen once. Sequenced input: lung tumor tissue. These receptors came from a human donor with non-small cell lung cancer. Each CDR3 is given with its conserved first and last residue. Fields, in order: CDR3 length, J gene, V gene, CDR3 protein.

len: 15
j_gene: TRBJ2-4
v_gene: TRBV15
CDR3aa: CATSRDRGTGNIQYF

len: 12
j_gene: TRBJ2-5
v_gene: TRBV11-1
CDR3aa: CASSLGLETQYF

len: 15
j_gene: TRBJ2-2
v_gene: TRBV5-1
CDR3aa: CASSSLAGDTGELFF

len: 16
j_gene: TRBJ2-6
v_gene: TRBV10-1
CDR3aa: CASSQNTQSRANVLTF

len: 11
j_gene: TRBJ1-1
v_gene: TRBV7-9
CDR3aa: CASSLRTEAFF

len: 13
j_gene: TRBJ2-1
v_gene: TRBV29-1
CDR3aa: CSVCQRIGYEQFF

len: 14
j_gene: TRBJ1-2
v_gene: TRBV7-3
CDR3aa: CASSFLQGTYGYTF

len: 13
j_gene: TRBJ2-2
v_gene: TRBV30
CDR3aa: CAWSTGNTGELFF

len: 19
j_gene: TRBJ2-3
v_gene: TRBV4-1
CDR3aa: CASSRLPGLAGGHTDTQYF

len: 15
j_gene: TRBJ2-7
v_gene: TRBV19
CDR3aa: CASSIISRGSYEQYF

len: 13
j_gene: TRBJ1-3
v_gene: TRBV14
CDR3aa: CASSSVSGNTIYF

len: 11
j_gene: TRBJ2-1
v_gene: TRBV20-1
CDR3aa: CSPWGYNEQFF

len: 14
j_gene: TRBJ2-2
v_gene: TRBV19
CDR3aa: CASSIARSTGELFF

len: 10
j_gene: TRBJ2-7
v_gene: TRBV2
CDR3aa: CASMSSGQYF

len: 17
j_gene: TRBJ1-1
v_gene: TRBV6-1
CDR3aa: CASSVNPTGTGVVEAFF

len: 15
j_gene: TRBJ2-7
v_gene: TRBV29-1
CDR3aa: CSVECRLAVPYEQYF

len: 16
j_gene: TRBJ2-1
v_gene: TRBV5-6
CDR3aa: CASSPITASGNNEQFF

len: 17
j_gene: TRBJ1-4
v_gene: TRBV5-4
CDR3aa: CASSSNREGRDNEKLFF

len: 15
j_gene: TRBJ2-3
v_gene: TRBV27
CDR3aa: CASISIAGRTDTQYF

len: 14
j_gene: TRBJ2-3
v_gene: TRBV6-5
CDR3aa: CASSYSISGVSQYF

len: 11
j_gene: TRBJ1-1
v_gene: TRBV20-1
CDR3aa: CSAAGNTEAFF

len: 17
j_gene: TRBJ2-1
v_gene: TRBV27
CDR3aa: CASSLSSRRETYNEQFF

len: 13
j_gene: TRBJ1-1
v_gene: TRBV7-2
CDR3aa: CASSFSLSTEAFF

len: 13
j_gene: TRBJ1-1
v_gene: TRBV9
CDR3aa: CASSPGTGAEAFF

len: 13
j_gene: TRBJ2-3
v_gene: TRBV11-3
CDR3aa: CASSLDGVTGGYF

len: 14
j_gene: TRBJ2-1
v_gene: TRBV10-1
CDR3aa: CASSNRLATDEQFF

len: 15
j_gene: TRBJ2-2
v_gene: TRBV18
CDR3aa: CASSPLQGGTGELFF

len: 17
j_gene: TRBJ2-5
v_gene: TRBV4-1
CDR3aa: CASSQDQGASGRETQYF

len: 16
j_gene: TRBJ1-5
v_gene: TRBV27
CDR3aa: CASSSAGMSYSQPQHF

len: 15
j_gene: TRBJ1-4
v_gene: TRBV5-1
CDR3aa: CASRGQGSTNEKLFF

len: 14
j_gene: TRBJ2-7
v_gene: TRBV9
CDR3aa: CASSVATGDYEQYF

len: 18
j_gene: TRBJ2-7
v_gene: TRBV18
CDR3aa: CASSLAGTSGRISYEQYF

len: 15
j_gene: TRBJ2-3
v_gene: TRBV18
CDR3aa: CASSPGGLSTDTQYF

len: 15
j_gene: TRBJ2-2
v_gene: TRBV7-2
CDR3aa: CASSLGGGGTGELFF

len: 13
j_gene: TRBJ2-3
v_gene: TRBV7-2
CDR3aa: CASSFTGPDTQYF

len: 14
j_gene: TRBJ2-4
v_gene: TRBV5-1
CDR3aa: CASSLATAQARQYF

len: 15
j_gene: TRBJ2-1
v_gene: TRBV18
CDR3aa: CASSPPGGPRNEQFF

len: 15
j_gene: TRBJ2-5
v_gene: TRBV5-4
CDR3aa: CASSSGTSERETQYF

len: 13
j_gene: TRBJ2-1
v_gene: TRBV6-6
CDR3aa: CASTGTGFNEQFF

len: 14
j_gene: TRBJ2-5
v_gene: TRBV19
CDR3aa: CASSIDPSQETQYF

len: 15
j_gene: TRBJ2-3
v_gene: TRBV28
CDR3aa: CASGLASGLTDTQYF

len: 12
j_gene: TRBJ2-1
v_gene: TRBV5-1
CDR3aa: CASSFADNEQFF

len: 14
j_gene: TRBJ2-4
v_gene: TRBV14
CDR3aa: CASSQVGQGAREYF

len: 12
j_gene: TRBJ1-3
v_gene: TRBV28
CDR3aa: CASTRFGNTIYF

len: 12
j_gene: TRBJ2-3
v_gene: TRBV9
CDR3aa: CASSTLADTQYF

len: 15
j_gene: TRBJ2-5
v_gene: TRBV5-1
CDR3aa: CASSLGPGGVETQYF

len: 16
j_gene: TRBJ2-5
v_gene: TRBV28
CDR3aa: CASSPGLAGGSETQYF

len: 12
j_gene: TRBJ2-3
v_gene: TRBV30
CDR3aa: CAWSVSSDTQYF

len: 14
j_gene: TRBJ2-7
v_gene: TRBV28
CDR3aa: CASSFLAGADEQYF

len: 12
j_gene: TRBJ2-5
v_gene: TRBV30
CDR3aa: CAQRLAGETQYF

len: 16
j_gene: TRBJ2-1
v_gene: TRBV27
CDR3aa: CASRRTSGFSYNEQFF

len: 14
j_gene: TRBJ2-7
v_gene: TRBV18
CDR3aa: CASSLGTRVYEQYF

len: 15
j_gene: TRBJ2-3
v_gene: TRBV15
CDR3aa: CATSRGLAGVDTQYF

len: 14
j_gene: TRBJ2-3
v_gene: TRBV30
CDR3aa: CAWGWGLSTDTQYF

len: 15
j_gene: TRBJ2-1
v_gene: TRBV4-2
CDR3aa: CASSPRVAGVNEQFF

len: 13
j_gene: TRBJ2-1
v_gene: TRBV27
CDR3aa: CASSFSRDNEQFF

len: 14
j_gene: TRBJ2-7
v_gene: TRBV4-2
CDR3aa: CASSQELPVHEQYF

len: 14
j_gene: TRBJ2-2
v_gene: TRBV2
CDR3aa: CASRLADYTGELFF

len: 13
j_gene: TRBJ1-4
v_gene: TRBV29-1
CDR3aa: CSGMGTTGGKLFF